This section outlines one T cell receptor (beta chain) sequence together with its context. The antigen is unknown. These data come from a study of coeliac disease. Clones were read by immunoSEQ multiplex PCR, and TCRdb kept only the in-frame ones, dropping some. The sample shows thousands of clones, over 65% of them seen only once. Study observations and caveats: Lower clonality than controls marked TRB and TRG repertoires from active celiac intraepithelial and lamina propria samples.

Trimming at V came to 4 bases and at J to 8 bases, leaving 12 bases not matched to a gene. The CDR3 sequence is 15 residues long. In germline, CDR1 is SGHTS, CDR2 YDEGEE. Sequencing was carried out using lymphocytes from the gut lamina propria. The chain couples TRBV5-8 to TRBJ2-1; 7 nucleotides line up with TRBD1. The receptor was isolated from a woman between 40 and 55 years old. DNA of the CDR3: TGTGCCAGCAGCCCCGCGAGGGCTACAGGGGATGAGCAGTTCTTC. Protein: CASSPARATGDEQFF.